The 27 T cell receptor beta chains given below trace back to one sample, sequenced in a study of blood T cell repertoires in COVID-19. Only in-frame clones appear in the TCRdb table, and some are missing; sequencing was by immunoSEQ multiplex PCR. Of around 250,000 clones listed, around 88% are singletons. Input material: peripheral blood. These receptors all stem from a man aged 80 or over with acute or convalescent COVID-19.

Written as DNA, the CDR3 is TGTGCCAGCTCACCTCTAGGACTAGCGGGGGGAGCCAAAAACATTCAGTACTTC. Translation: CASSPLGLAGGAKNIQYF. The chain recombines TRBV18 with TRBJ2-4, with 14 positions matching TRBD2. J lost 0 bases, V lost 3 bases, and 4 bases had no gene match. From germline, CDR1 is KGHSH and CDR2 LQKENI. The CDR3 runs to 18 residues.

The chain employs TRBV18 and TRBJ2-2; weak D call: TRBD1 (5 bases). The CDR3 has 14 residues. The V gene's germline CDR1 is KGHSH and CDR2 LQKENI. The ends were cut back, 1 base at V and 6 bases at J, with 9 bases in the middle. Written as DNA, the CDR3 is TGTGCCAGCTCACCACTAGGGGTGGCCGGGGAGCTGTTTTTT. Its protein is CASSPLGVAGELFF.

The chain is built from TRBV13 and TRBJ1-2; 9 nucleotides line up with TRBD1. CDR1 is PRHDT and CDR2 is FYEKMQ in the germline V gene (reference sequence). V shed 7 bases, J shed 3 bases, and the junction held 12 bases outside the gene matches. The CDR3 spans 16 residues. CDR3 region: CASNKIQGATHYGYTF. CDR3 nucleotides: TGTGCCAGCAACAAGATACAGGGGGCGACACACTATGGCTACACCTTC.

V gene TRBV27 combines with J gene TRBJ2-1; 8 bases fit TRBD2. V lost 0 bases and J lost 5; bases outside the gene matches: 9. Germline CDR1 MNHEY, CDR2 SMNVEV (reference sequence). CDR3 length: 17 residues. CDR3 region: CASSLSGPGGKDNEQFF. In DNA form, the CDR3 reads TGTGCCAGCAGTTTATCCGGACCGGGAGGGAAGGACAATGAGCAGTTCTTC.

The CDR3: CASSLRQGLSEETQYF. CDR3 nucleotides: TGTGCCAGCAGCTTAAGACAGGGGCTTTCCGAAGAGACCCAGTACTTC. The chain employs TRBV7-2 and TRBJ2-5; 8 bases are a match to TRBD1. CDR3 length equals 16 residues. Trimming at V came to 2 bases and at J to 3 bases, leaving 8 bases not matched to a gene. Germline V lookup: CDR1 SGHTA, CDR2 FQGNSA. Full variable domain (rest looked up from reference TRBV7-2 and TRBJ2-5): GAGVSQSPSNKVTEKGKDVELRCDPISGHTALYWYRQSLGQGLEFLIYFQGNSAPDKSGLPSDRFSAERTGGSVSTLTIQRTQQEDSAVYLCASSLRQGLSEETQYFGPGTRLLVL.

This chain uses TRBV5-6 with TRBJ2-2; a weak D match, TRBD2 (5 bases). Trimming took 4 bases from V and 8 from J, leaving 15 bases between them. Germline CDR1 is SGHDT and CDR2 is YYEEEE. There are 14 residues in the CDR3. The CDR3 spells CASSQRTLLGELFF. The CDR3 DNA sequence: TGTGCCAGCAGCCAAAGGACTCTTCTGGGGGAGCTGTTTTTT.

The chain couples TRBV14 to TRBJ1-4, with unresolved D. V lost 5 bases and J 5 bases, leaving 9 bases between the germline ends. The CDR3 length is 13 residues. CDR1 SGHDN and CDR2 FVKESK come from the germline V gene. Here the CDR3 reads CASSKGLNEKLFF. CDR3 sequence (DNA): TGTGCCAGCAGCAAAGGACTGAATGAAAAACTGTTTTTT.

V usage is TRBV5-1 and J usage is TRBJ1-1; TRBD1 agrees at 8 bases. V gave up 4 bases and J gave up 3 bases; unmatched junction bases: 11. The CDR3 covers 16 residues. The germline CDR1 and CDR2 sequences are SGHRS and YFSETQ. The CDR3 sequence is CASSLRTTGAYTEAFF. CDR3 in DNA: TGCGCCAGCAGCCTAAGAACGACAGGGGCGTACACTGAAGCTTTCTTT.

In this sample, this clone turned up a few times. J is TRBJ2-5 and V is TRBV27, with D possibly TRBD1 on 5 matching bases. Trimming removed 5 bases at V and 2 bases at J, with 18 bases between. The CDR3 runs 16 residues. Germline-derived CDR1 and CDR2 are MNHEY and SMNVEV (reference sequence). The CDR3 coding sequence is TGTGCCAGCAGTCCCTACCCACCGCAGGGTCAAGAGACCCAGTACTTC. This gives the protein CASSPYPPQGQETQYF.

This clone was seen a single time. The J gene is TRBJ2-1, the V gene TRBV10-3; 11 bases fit TRBD1. This CDR3 has 15 amino acids. Germline V gene data show CDR1 as ENHRY and CDR2 as SYGVKD. The trim removed 6 bases at V and 5 bases at J, leaving 6 bases unmatched. CDR3 nucleotide sequence: TGTGCCATCAGGCTGGGACAGGGGGTGAACAATGAGCAGTTCTTC. Translated: CAIRLGQGVNNEQFF.

The rearrangement links TRBV27 to TRBJ2-7; TRBD1 might be the D (5 bases). The germline CDR1 and CDR2 sequences are MNHEY and SMNVEV (reference sequence). The CDR3 runs to 15 residues. V lost 1 base and J 4 bases, leaving 14 bases between the germline ends. CDR3 protein: CASSLYLGLRYEQYF. The CDR3 DNA sequence: TGTGCCAGCAGTTTATATCTGGGGCTGAGATACGAGCAGTACTTC.

The chain combines TRBV9 with TRBJ1-3, with no clear D. The CDR3 loop spans 15 amino acids. The germline gives CDR1 SGDLS, CDR2 YYNGEE. Between the trimmed V and J ends, which lost 0 bases and 0 bases, there was a span of 7 bases. The CDR3 sequence is CASSVGATSGNTIYF. CDR3 bases: TGTGCCAGCAGCGTAGGAGCAACCTCTGGAAACACCATATATTTT.

This chain joins TRBV29-1 and TRBJ2-1; no definite D call. The germline V gene has CDR1 SQVTM and CDR2 ANQGSEA. There are 13 residues in the CDR3. V was clipped by 1 base and J by 5 bases, with 9 bases between them. The CDR3 here is CSVEVNRDNEQFF. DNA for the CDR3: TGCAGCGTTGAAGTTAACAGAGACAATGAGCAGTTCTTC.

The V gene is TRBV7-9, the J gene TRBJ1-5, with D possibly TRBD1 on 5 matching bases. The CDR3 totals 11 residues. The germline CDR1 and CDR2 sequences are SEHNR and FQNEAQ (reference sequence). V was trimmed by 5 bases and J by 9 bases, leaving 8 bases between them. CDR3 sequence reads: CASSPGGPQHF. The DNA of the CDR3 is TGTGCCAGCAGCCCGGGGGGGCCCCAGCATTTT.

This rearrangement joins TRBV3-1 (or the pseudogene TRBV3-2) to TRBJ2-5; 7 bases agree with TRBD2. This CDR3 region has 14 residues. V shed 1 base and J 6 bases; nucleotides not matched to a gene: 5. The V gene's germline CDR1 is LGHDT and CDR2 YNNKEL (reference sequence). CDR3 protein: CASSQGPGGKTQYF. Here the CDR3 DNA reads TGTGCCAGCAGCCAAGGTCCGGGGGGAAAGACCCAGTACTTC.

The V and J genes are TRBV3-1 (or the pseudogene TRBV3-2) and TRBJ2-2; the match to TRBD2 covers 7 bases. With 1 base clipped from V and 6 bases from J, the junction kept 5 bases outside the gene matches. This CDR3 is built from 15 residues. Germline-derived CDR1 and CDR2 are LGHDT and YNNKEL (reference sequence). The CDR3 region is CASSQGGSPPGELFF. CDR3 bases: TGTGCCAGCAGCCAAGGCGGGAGCCCTCCCGGGGAGCTGTTTTTT.

This rearrangement joins TRBV28 to TRBJ2-7; D may be TRBD1 (5 bases). V gave up 2 bases and J gave up 2 bases, with 13 bases separating them. The germline V gene encodes CDR1 MDHEN and CDR2 SYDVKM. CDR3 length: 15 amino acids. The CDR3 DNA is TGTGCCAGCAGTTTAAGGCAGGGCGTAACCTACGAGCAGTACTTC. Its protein product is CASSLRQGVTYEQYF.

This chain connects TRBV3-1 (or the pseudogene TRBV3-2) to TRBJ2-1; 14 nucleotides agree with TRBD2. Germline CDR1 and CDR2: LGHDT and YNNKEL (reference sequence). This CDR3 is built from 20 residues. The V gene end was trimmed by 5 bases and the J gene end by 4 bases; junction bases not matched to a gene: 16. CDR3 region: CASSLRLAGGLKKVYNEQFF. The DNA for the CDR3 is TGTGCCAGCAGCTTGAGACTAGCGGGGGGGCTAAAAAAGGTTTACAATGAGCAGTTCTTC.

The chain is built from TRBV28 and TRBJ2-7; tentative D call: TRBD2 (6 bases). Germline V CDR1 and CDR2: MDHEN, SYDVKM. The V end was cut by 3 bases, the J end by 12 bases, with 12 bases between. The CDR3 has 11 amino acids. The CDR3 coding sequence is TGTGCCAGCAGTTTGGGCCGGGGGACGTACTTC. Its translation is CASSLGRGTYF.

This chain uses TRBV6-5 with TRBJ1-1, with TRBD1 as a possible D gene (6 bases). The CDR3 extends over 14 amino acids. V lost 6 bases and J lost 0, with 11 bases in between. Per the germline V gene, CDR1 is MNHEY and CDR2 is SVGAGI. Written as DNA, the CDR3 is TGTGCCAGCAGGAGGGGGACCTTGAACACTGAAGCTTTCTTT. Residues: CASRRGTLNTEAFF.

This clone has a handful of counts. V is TRBV27 and J is TRBJ1-2; D gene ambiguous. V was shortened by 4 bases and J by 4 bases, with 13 bases between the two germline ends. The CDR3 sequence is 14 residues long. Germline loops: CDR1 MNHEY, CDR2 SMNVEV (reference sequence). CDR3 DNA sequence: TGTGCCAGCAGTTCCCGGGAGCCGGCCTATGGCTACACCTTC. Translation gives CASSSREPAYGYTF.

This clone was observed at least ten times. The gene calls are TRBV15 and TRBJ1-4; 9 nucleotides match TRBD1. The junction had 10 bases not matched to a gene; V was cut back by 5 bases and J by 9 bases. CDR3 length equals 15 residues. Per germline, CDR1 LNHNV and CDR2 YYDKDF (reference sequence). CDR3 protein: CATSVSGTGPQKLFF. The CDR3 DNA reads as TGTGCCACCAGCGTCAGCGGGACAGGGCCCCAAAAACTGTTTTTT. The full variable domain, its missing parts supplied by reference TRBV15 and TRBJ1-4, is DAMVIQNPRYQVTQFGKPVTLSCSQTLNHNVMYWYQQKSSQAPKLLFHYYDKDFNNEADTPDNFQSRRPNTSFCFLDIRSPGLGDTAMYLCATSVSGTGPQKLFFGSGTQLSVL.

The rearrangement uses TRBV5-1 and TRBJ1-6, with 10 bases lining up with TRBD1. Germline V gene sequence: CDR1 SGHRS, CDR2 YFSETQ. The CDR3 loop spans 15 amino acids. The V segment lost 7 bases and the J segment 8 bases; nucleotides outside the gene matches: 9. CDR3 DNA sequence: TGCGCCAGCGGCATGGGACAGGGGACGGATTCACCCCTCCACTTT. Translating gives CASGMGQGTDSPLHF.

There are a few counts of this clone. J is TRBJ2-1 and V is TRBV7-2; 12 positions agree with TRBD2. Losses at the gene ends were 5 bases for V and 9 bases for J; bases not matched to a gene: 14. CDR3 length: 17 amino acids. Germline loops: CDR1 SGHTA, CDR2 FQGNSA. The CDR3 region is CASSVQGLAGGPIEQFF. The CDR3 bases are TGTGCCAGCAGCGTGCAGGGGCTAGCGGGAGGGCCGATTGAGCAGTTCTTC.

This clone appeared a few times. The rearrangement links TRBV4-2 to TRBJ1-4, with D unclear. V lost 1 base to trimming and J lost 8 bases, with 17 bases between them. The CDR3 consists of 16 residues. CDR1 is LGHNA and CDR2 is YNFKEQ in the germline V gene. The CDR3 loop reads CASSQGQALGGEKLFF. The CDR3 coding sequence is TGTGCCAGCAGCCAAGGCCAAGCCCTAGGAGGGGAAAAACTGTTTTTT.

This clone was detected a few times. The chain links TRBV9 to TRBJ2-7; 9 bases align to TRBD1. The CDR3 consists of 16 residues. J gave up 6 bases and V 0 bases, and 10 bases lay outside the gene matches. Germline CDR1 and CDR2: SGDLS and YYNGEE. This CDR3 is CASSVDPTQGAGEQYF. In nucleotides, the CDR3 is TGTGCCAGCAGCGTAGACCCAACACAGGGGGCAGGCGAGCAGTACTTC. The variable domain in full, with the rest retrieved from reference TRBV9 and TRBJ2-7, is DSGVTQTPKHLITATGQRVTLRCSPRSGDLSVYWYQQSLDQGLQFLIQYYNGEERAKGNILERFSAQQFPDLHSELNLSSLELGDSALYFCASSVDPTQGAGEQYFGPGTRLTVT.

The J gene is TRBJ1-6, the V gene TRBV14; weak D call: TRBD1 (5 bases). V lost 3 bases and J lost 9, with 15 bases in between. CDR1 and CDR2 (germline): SGHDN, FVKESK. CDR3 length equals 15 residues. The CDR3: CASSQSGTVTSPLHF. DNA for the CDR3: TGTGCCAGCAGCCAGTCAGGGACTGTTACTTCACCCCTCCACTTT.